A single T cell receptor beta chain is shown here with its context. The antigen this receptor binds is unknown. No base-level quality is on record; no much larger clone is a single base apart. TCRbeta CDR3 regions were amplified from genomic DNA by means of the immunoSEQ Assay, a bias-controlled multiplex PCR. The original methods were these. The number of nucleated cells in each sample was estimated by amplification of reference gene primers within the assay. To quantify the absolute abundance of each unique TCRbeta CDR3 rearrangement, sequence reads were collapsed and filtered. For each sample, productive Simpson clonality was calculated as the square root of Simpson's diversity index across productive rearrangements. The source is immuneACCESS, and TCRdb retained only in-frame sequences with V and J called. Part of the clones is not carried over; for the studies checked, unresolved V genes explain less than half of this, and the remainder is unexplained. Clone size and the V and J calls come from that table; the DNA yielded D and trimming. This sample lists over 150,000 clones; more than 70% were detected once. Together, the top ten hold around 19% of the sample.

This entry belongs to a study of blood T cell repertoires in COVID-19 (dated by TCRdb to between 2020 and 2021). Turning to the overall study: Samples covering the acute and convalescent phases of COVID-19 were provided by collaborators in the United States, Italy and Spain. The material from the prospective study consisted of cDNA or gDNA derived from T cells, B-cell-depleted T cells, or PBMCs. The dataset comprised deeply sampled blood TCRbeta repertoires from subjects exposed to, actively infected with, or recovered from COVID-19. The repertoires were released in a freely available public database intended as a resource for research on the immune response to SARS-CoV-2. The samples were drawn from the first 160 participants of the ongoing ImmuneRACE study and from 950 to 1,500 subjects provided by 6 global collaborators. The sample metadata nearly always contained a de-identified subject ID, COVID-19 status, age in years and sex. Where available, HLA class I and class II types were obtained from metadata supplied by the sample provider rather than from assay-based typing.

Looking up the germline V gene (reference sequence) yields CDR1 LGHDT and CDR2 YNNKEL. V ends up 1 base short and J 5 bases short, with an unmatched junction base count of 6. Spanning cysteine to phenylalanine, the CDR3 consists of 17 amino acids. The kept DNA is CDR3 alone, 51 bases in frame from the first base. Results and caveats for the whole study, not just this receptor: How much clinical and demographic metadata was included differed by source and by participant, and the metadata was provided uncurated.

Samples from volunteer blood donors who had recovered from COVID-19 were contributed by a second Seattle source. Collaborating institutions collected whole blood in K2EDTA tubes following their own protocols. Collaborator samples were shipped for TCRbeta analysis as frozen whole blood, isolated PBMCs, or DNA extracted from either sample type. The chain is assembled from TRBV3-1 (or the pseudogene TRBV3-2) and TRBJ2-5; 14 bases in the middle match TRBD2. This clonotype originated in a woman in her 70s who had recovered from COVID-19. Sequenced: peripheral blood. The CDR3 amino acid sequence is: CASSQGLAGGLLETQYF. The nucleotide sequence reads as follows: TGTGCCAGCAGCCAAGGACTAGCGGGAGGGCTCCTGGAGACCCAGTACTTC.